This TCR beta chain was observed in a study of blood T cell repertoires in COVID-19. Study context: From T cells, B-cell-depleted T cells, or PBMCs came the material, which was cDNA or gDNA.

Methods used by the authors: Estimation of nucleated cell counts relied on the amplification of reference gene primers. Generated by immunoSEQ multiplex PCR, the TCRdb table keeps only in-frame clones and is missing some. V and J calls and clone size are those listed in that table; D and trimming were worked out from the DNA. This sample carries 150,000 to 200,000 clones, 84% of them seen once, and the ten largest clones take around 14%. From germline, CDR1 is SGHTA and CDR2 FQGNSA. Trimming left V 8 bases short and J 4 bases short, with 17 bases between. There are 15 residues in the CDR3. The specimen was peripheral blood. This TCR was recovered from a man in his late teens or twenties with active or convalescent COVID-19. The chain has TRBV7-2 and TRBJ2-2; TRBD2 is a possible D gene (5 bases). The CDR3 nucleotides read TGTGCCAGCGCCCGGGCTAGCTTTTTCACCGGGGAGCTGTTTTTT. Its protein is CASARASFFTGELFF.